One and the same sample provided the 7 T cell receptor beta chains below, sequenced in a study of T cell responses to AZD1222 COVID-19 vaccine. Data came from immunoSEQ multiplex PCR; TCRdb stores just in-frame clones and leaves some out. The sample gives about 110,000 clones, about 94% of which show up once; roughly 2% is in the top ten. Here the sequenced sample was peripheral blood, taken on day 0 of AZD1222 vaccination. The receptors were gathered from an adult in good health.

The V call is TRBV10-3, the J call TRBJ2-7; 8 positions agree with TRBD2. The CDR3 is 16 residues long. Trimming at V came to 8 bases and at J to 0 bases, leaving 12 bases not matched to a gene. The germline gives CDR1 ENHRY, CDR2 SYGVKD. Here the CDR3 DNA reads TGTGCCATCGCGGCTAGCGGGCGGTCGCTCTCCTACGAGCAGTACTTC. It yields the protein CAIAASGRSLSYEQYF.

CDR3 nucleotide sequence: TGTGCCACCTCGGAGGGACTCAATGAGCAGTTCTTC. Its protein is CATSEGLNEQFF. J is TRBJ2-1 and V is TRBV14, with D perhaps TRBD2 (6 bases). The V gene's germline CDR1 is SGHDN and CDR2 FVKESK. The CDR3 spans 12 residues. V was clipped by 10 bases and J by 6 bases, with 13 bases between them.

The CDR3 loop is CASSLAAELAKNIQYF. Written as DNA, the CDR3 is TGTGCCAGCAGCTTGGCAGCAGAACTAGCCAAAAACATTCAGTACTTC. The gene calls are TRBV5-6 and TRBJ2-4, with D uncertain. This CDR3 region has 16 residues. Germline V gene data show CDR1 as SGHDT and CDR2 as YYEEEE. V lost 0 bases, J lost 0 bases, and 10 bases lay in between.

The rearrangement uses TRBV5-1 and TRBJ2-1; 8 bases map to TRBD1. The V and J ends lost 0 bases and 10 bases, in that order; junction bases with no gene match: 9. CDR3 size: 15 residues. Germline loops: CDR1 SGHRS, CDR2 YFSETQ. CDR3 amino acids: CASSLAVSRDREQFF. CDR3 sequence (DNA): TGCGCCAGCAGCTTGGCCGTCTCCCGGGACAGGGAGCAGTTCTTC.

The rearrangement joins TRBV7-9 to TRBJ2-5, with D perhaps assigned TRBD1 or TRBD2 (6 bases each). The germline gives CDR1 SEHNR, CDR2 FQNEAQ (reference sequence). This CDR3 is 16 amino acids long. Between the trimmed V and J ends, which lost 3 bases and 4 bases, there was a span of 18 bases. The CDR3 reads CASSLLVGGQGETQYF. CDR3 nucleotide sequence: TGTGCCAGCAGCTTGCTCGTTGGGGGGCAAGGAGAGACCCAGTACTTC.

The chain has TRBV9 and TRBJ1-1; maybe TRBD1 (6 bases). V gave up 7 bases and J gave up 3 bases, with 16 bases separating them. This CDR3 is 14 amino acids long. Germline loops: CDR1 SGDLS, CDR2 YYNGEE. In DNA form, the CDR3 reads TGTGCCAGCGGGGGTAACAGGGCGGACACTGAAGCTTTCTTT. It encodes CASGGNRADTEAFF.

The chain couples TRBV6-1 to TRBJ1-4; TRBD1 is a possible D gene (5 bases). Trimming took 2 bases from V and 3 from J, leaving 10 bases between them. CDR3 length equals 15 residues. CDR1 MNHNS and CDR2 SASEGT come from the germline V gene. Here the CDR3 DNA reads TGTGCCAGCAGTGAACTAGGGGCCGCTAATGAAAAACTGTTTTTT. Translating gives CASSELGAANEKLFF.